The 30 T cell receptor beta chains below all came from one sample that was sequenced in a study of blood T cell repertoires in COVID-19. Sequencing used immunoSEQ multiplex PCR; TCRdb keeps in-frame clones, though not all of them. The table records approximately 210,000 clones, roughly 87% of them present only once. What was sequenced was PBMCs or T cells enriched from blood (not recorded which). The source of these receptors is a woman aged 25 to 45 who had recovered from COVID-19.

V and J are TRBV2 and TRBJ1-5; D remains ambiguous. V was trimmed by 6 bases and J by 2 bases, leaving 8 bases between them. The germline CDR1 and CDR2 sequences are SNHLY and FYNNEI. This CDR3 comprises 13 residues. The CDR3 DNA reads TGTGCCAGCAGGGTGCGGGGCAATCAGCCCCAGCATTTT. Its protein product is CASRVRGNQPQHF.

The chain carries TRBV29-1 and TRBJ2-3, with 12 bases fitting TRBD2. CDR1 and CDR2 (germline): SQVTM, ANQGSEA. The CDR3 totals 16 residues. J was trimmed by 5 bases and V by 6 bases; bases with no gene match: 12. CDR3 in amino acids: CSVGPSGRAAGDTQYF. CDR3 in DNA: TGCAGCGTGGGGCCTAGCGGGAGGGCCGCGGGAGATACGCAGTATTTT.

J is TRBJ1-1 and V is TRBV4-3; D is perhaps TRBD1 (5 bases). V lost 0 bases to trimming and J lost 3 bases, with 11 bases between them. The germline CDR1 and CDR2 sequences are LGHNA and YSLEER. The CDR3 length is 15 residues. CDR3: CASSQEGGGYTEAFF. CDR3 nucleotides: TGCGCCAGCAGCCAAGAGGGGGGGGGTTACACTGAAGCTTTCTTT.

This chain uses TRBV9 with TRBJ1-3, with TRBD1 as a possible D gene (6 bases). This CDR3 contains 16 residues. CDR1 and CDR2 (germline): SGDLS, YYNGEE. Trimming left V 3 bases short and J 0 bases short, with 13 bases between. In DNA form, the CDR3 reads TGTGCCAGCAGCGCCCGACAGGAAAGCTCTGGAAACACCATATATTTT. Protein sequence: CASSARQESSGNTIYF.

This CDR3 is CAISESNRDTEAFF. In DNA, the CDR3 is TGTGCCATCAGTGAGTCGAACAGGGACACTGAAGCTTTCTTT. The V and J genes are TRBV10-3 and TRBJ1-1, with D perhaps TRBD1 (6 bases). The V end lost 0 bases, the J end lost 3 bases, and 8 bases lay between the germline ends. This CDR3 contains 14 residues. Germline V CDR1 and CDR2: ENHRY, SYGVKD.

The V gene is TRBV30, the J gene TRBJ1-2; TRBD1 agrees at 8 bases. Germline CDR1 and CDR2: GTSNPN and SVGIG (reference sequence). V lost 5 bases and J lost 8; bases outside the gene matches: 10. This CDR3 has 13 residues. The CDR3 DNA sequence: TGTGCCTGGCACCGGGACAGGCGATACGGCTACACCTTC. It specifies CAWHRDRRYGYTF. The whole variable domain, filled in from reference TRBV30 and TRBJ1-2, reads SQTIHQWPATLVQPVGSPLSLECTVEGTSNPNLYWYRQAAGRGLQLLFYSVGIGQISSEVPQNLSASRPQDRQFILSSKKLLLSDSGFYLCAWHRDRRYGYTFGSGTRLTVV.

The rearrangement joins TRBV6-5 to TRBJ2-7; no reliable D call. Germline CDR1 MNHEY, CDR2 SVGAGI. Trimming pared 0 bases from V and 4 bases from J, leaving 7 bases between. CDR3 length: 13 amino acids. CDR3 sequence reads: CASSYSRSYEQYF. CDR3 DNA sequence: TGTGCCAGCAGTTACTCCCGGTCGTACGAGCAGTACTTC.

This chain links TRBV24-1 with TRBJ1-1; 11 bases fit TRBD1. Germline V lookup: CDR1 KGHDR, CDR2 SFDVKD. V dropped 2 bases and J dropped 6; count of bases not matched to a gene: 4. The CDR3 is made up of 15 amino acids. In nucleotides, the CDR3 is TGTGCCACCAGTGATTCCGGACAGGGGGCAGCTGAAGCTTTCTTT. It is translated as CATSDSGQGAAEAFF.

The chain's CDR3 is CASSPGLAGWYQETQYF. CDR3 nucleotide sequence: TGTGCCAGCAGTCCCGGACTAGCGGGCTGGTACCAAGAGACCCAGTACTTC. The chain carries TRBV28 and TRBJ2-5; 11 bases are a match to TRBD2. The V and J ends lost 5 bases and 0 bases, in that order; junction bases with no gene match: 8. The germline gives CDR1 MDHEN, CDR2 SYDVKM. The CDR3 covers 17 residues.

This CDR3 is CASTSGGDKPNTEAFF. Here the CDR3 DNA reads TGTGCCAGCACCAGCGGTGGGGACAAACCGAACACTGAAGCTTTCTTT. The V call is TRBV13, the J call TRBJ1-1; D possibly corresponds to TRBD1 (6 bases). V lost 7 bases and J 1 base, leaving 19 bases between the germline ends. Germline V gene data show CDR1 as PRHDT and CDR2 as FYEKMQ (reference sequence). The CDR3 contains 16 residues.

This chain links TRBV10-3 with TRBJ1-5; possibly TRBD1 for D (5 bases). The CDR3 consists of 14 residues. V dropped 3 bases and J dropped 10 bases, with 16 bases sitting between them. Germline loops: CDR1 ENHRY, CDR2 SYGVKD. The CDR3 region is CAISDALQGGPQHF. CDR3 in DNA: TGTGCCATCAGTGATGCTTTGCAGGGTGGACCCCAGCATTTT.

The chain employs TRBV5-4 and TRBJ1-4, with no clear D. The CDR3 runs 14 residues. V lost 2 bases and J 4 bases, leaving 9 bases between the germline ends. Germline CDR1 is SGHNT and CDR2 is YYREEE (reference sequence). CDR3 residues: CASSFGSHNEKLFF. CDR3 nucleotides: TGTGCCAGCAGCTTTGGGAGTCATAATGAAAAACTGTTTTTT.

The CDR3 protein is CASSLGDRVNRIYGYTF. Here the CDR3 DNA reads TGCGCCAGCAGCTTGGGGGACAGGGTAAACCGAATCTATGGCTACACCTTC. The chain has TRBV5-1 and TRBJ1-2; 9 bases agree with TRBD1. CDR3 size: 17 residues. V shed 0 bases and J 4 bases; nucleotides not matched to a gene: 10. Germline V gene lookup returns CDR1 SGHRS and CDR2 YFSETQ. The complete variable domain, with remaining parts taken from reference TRBV5-1 and TRBJ1-2, reads KAGVTQTPRYLIKTRGQQVTLSCSPISGHRSVSWYQQTPGQGLQFLFEYFSETQRNKGNFPGRFSGRQFSNSRSEMNVSTLELGDSALYLCASSLGDRVNRIYGYTFGSGTRLTVV.

The chain joins TRBV29-1 to TRBJ1-2; D unresolved. CDR1 and CDR2 (germline): SQVTM, ANQGSEA. V was shortened by 1 base and J by 8 bases, with 11 bases between the two germline ends. This CDR3 has 12 residues. CDR3 in DNA: TGCAGCGTTGAAGTAACAGCCCTCGGCTACACCTTC. It codes for CSVEVTALGYTF.

This chain joins TRBV5-4 and TRBJ1-4; 10 positions agree with TRBD1. V lost 4 bases and J lost 7; bases outside the gene matches: 4. CDR1 is SGHNT and CDR2 is YYREEE in the germline V gene (reference sequence). The CDR3 loop spans 14 amino acids. CDR3: CASSPDRGREKLFF. CDR3 sequence (DNA): TGTGCCAGCAGCCCCGACAGGGGGCGTGAAAAACTGTTTTTT.

The chain links TRBV20-1 to TRBJ1-2; possibly TRBD1 for D (6 bases). With 3 bases removed from V and 4 bases from J, the gap between germline ends came to 12 bases. This CDR3 spans 13 amino acids. Germline CDR1 is DFQATT and CDR2 is SNEGSKA (reference sequence). CDR3 residues: CSASRDRSYGYTF. CDR3 nucleotides: TGCAGTGCTAGTCGCGACAGGAGCTATGGCTACACCTTC.

The chain is built from TRBV9 and TRBJ1-6; TRBD1 matches at 11 bases. The germline V gene has CDR1 SGDLS and CDR2 YYNGEE. V lost 7 bases and J lost 9; bases outside the gene matches: 3. This CDR3 is built from 13 residues. The DNA for the CDR3 is TGTGCCAGCGGGACAGGGGGAGCTTCACCCCTCCACTTT. Translated: CASGTGGASPLHF.

The rearrangement links TRBV5-1 to TRBJ2-5, with D perhaps TRBD1 (5 bases). Germline lookup yields CDR1 SGHRS and CDR2 YFSETQ. The CDR3 is 13 residues long. V was cut by 1 base and J by 7 bases, with 11 bases left in between. CDR3 protein: CASSLSQGRTQYF. The CDR3 DNA follows: TGCGCCAGCAGCTTGTCCCAGGGTAGGACCCAGTACTTC.

The J gene is TRBJ1-5, the V gene TRBV19; TRBD1 agrees at 8 bases. Germline values: CDR1 LNHDA, CDR2 SQIVND (reference sequence). With V trimmed by 3 bases and J by 0 bases, 7 bases remained unmatched. This CDR3 region has 17 residues. CDR3 sequence (DNA): TGTGCCAGTAGTATTGGGACAGGCCTCTATAGCAATCAGCCCCAGCATTTT. It encodes CASSIGTGLYSNQPQHF. The whole variable domain, remainder taken from reference TRBV19 and TRBJ1-5, is DGGITQSPKYLFRKEGQNVTLSCEQNLNHDAMYWYRQDPGQGLRLIYYSQIVNDFQKGDIAEGYSVSREKKESFPLTVTSAQKNPTAFYLCASSIGTGLYSNQPQHFGDGTRLSIL.

J is TRBJ2-1 and V is TRBV5-5, with D unclear. In germline, CDR1 is SGHKS, CDR2 YYEKEE (reference sequence). The CDR3 contains 14 residues. V was cut by 3 bases and J by 4 bases, with 11 bases left in between. The CDR3 sequence: CASSSIHSYNEQFF. In DNA, the CDR3 is TGTGCCAGCAGCTCAATCCACTCTTACAATGAGCAGTTCTTC. The whole variable domain, filled in from reference TRBV5-5 and TRBJ2-1, reads DAGVTQSPTHLIKTRGQQVTLRCSPISGHKSVSWYQQVLGQGPQFIFQYYEKEERGRGNFPDRFSARQFPNYSSELNVNALLLGDSALYLCASSSIHSYNEQFFGPGTRLTVL.

This chain uses TRBV28 with TRBJ2-6, with a possible D match to TRBD1 (6 bases). Deletions cut 5 bases from V and 2 bases from J, with 13 bases between. Germline CDR1 and CDR2: MDHEN and SYDVKM. The CDR3 covers 16 residues. The CDR3 protein is CASSIRGGAGANVLTF. The CDR3 DNA reads as TGTGCCAGCAGTATCCGTGGGGGCGCTGGGGCCAACGTCCTGACTTTC.

The chain joins TRBV6-5 to TRBJ1-1; D possibly corresponds to TRBD1 (5 bases). This CDR3 contains 14 residues. V lost 6 bases and J 6 bases, leaving 17 bases between the germline ends. CDR1 and CDR2 (germline): MNHEY, SVGAGI. The CDR3 protein is CASRLASGVSEAFF. The CDR3 bases are TGTGCCAGCAGACTCGCCTCGGGGGTGTCTGAAGCTTTCTTT.

CDR3 protein: CASSGARGREQYF. As DNA, the CDR3 is TGTGCCAGCAGCGGTGCAAGGGGCCGCGAGCAGTACTTC. V is TRBV5-4 and J is TRBJ2-7, with D perhaps TRBD1 (5 bases). V dropped 4 bases and J dropped 6 bases, with 14 bases sitting between them. Germline CDR1 reads SGHNT; CDR2 reads YYREEE (reference sequence). The CDR3 is 13 residues long.

This chain uses TRBV2 with TRBJ1-4, with D perhaps TRBD1 (6 bases). The germline gives CDR1 SNHLY, CDR2 FYNNEI. The CDR3 is made up of 13 amino acids. Trimming took off 5 bases at V and 7 bases at J, with 11 bases between the two ends. The DNA of the CDR3 is TGTGCCAGCAGTACGGACAGACTTGAAAAACTGTTTTTT. This codes for CASSTDRLEKLFF.

This clone was counted a few times. This chain uses TRBV12-5 with TRBJ1-5, with 7 bases matching TRBD1. Germline CDR1 is LGHNT and CDR2 is FRNRAP. The CDR3 totals 15 residues. V trimming: 1 base; J trimming: 4 bases; junction bases outside the gene matches: 4. This chain's CDR3 is CASGLGDRVNQPQHF. CDR3 nucleotides: TGTGCTAGTGGTTTGGGCGACAGGGTGAATCAGCCCCAGCATTTT.

This chain joins TRBV6-2 or TRBV6-3 and TRBJ1-2; D may be TRBD1 (5 bases). The V end was cut by 4 bases, the J end by 4 bases, with 13 bases between. CDR3 length equals 14 residues. CDR1 MNHEY and CDR2 SVGEGT come from the germline V gene. CDR3 residues: CASSWGGISYGYTF. The CDR3 region has the DNA TGTGCCAGCAGTTGGGGGGGGATCTCCTATGGCTACACCTTC.

This CDR3 reads CASSPDGGSRELFF. The CDR3 bases are TGTGCCAGCAGCCCGGACGGCGGGAGTAGGGAGCTGTTTTTT. The rearrangement joins TRBV5-5 to TRBJ2-2, with 7 bases matching TRBD2. Germline lookup yields CDR1 SGHKS and CDR2 YYEKEE (reference sequence). CDR3 length equals 14 residues. The V segment lost 4 bases and the J segment 9 bases; nucleotides outside the gene matches: 9. The complete variable domain, with remaining parts taken from reference TRBV5-5 and TRBJ2-2, reads DAGVTQSPTHLIKTRGQQVTLRCSPISGHKSVSWYQQVLGQGPQFIFQYYEKEERGRGNFPDRFSARQFPNYSSELNVNALLLGDSALYLCASSPDGGSRELFFGEGSRLTVL.

The CDR3 DNA is TGTGCCACCAGTGATTTGGGACTAGCGGGAGGAAAGGTTGGATTCAATGAGCAGTTCTTC. Encoded protein: CATSDLGLAGGKVGFNEQFF. V is TRBV24-1 and J is TRBJ2-1; 14 nucleotides match TRBD2. The CDR3 spans 20 residues. With V trimmed by 0 bases and J by 6 bases, 12 bases remained unmatched. Germline CDR1 reads KGHDR; CDR2 reads SFDVKD.

The rearrangement uses TRBV5-4 and TRBJ1-4; TRBD1 matches at 7 bases. The germline CDR1 and CDR2 sequences are SGHNT and YYREEE (reference sequence). The CDR3 contains 17 residues. J gave up 8 bases and V 2 bases, and 15 bases lay outside the gene matches. Written as DNA, the CDR3 is TGTGCCAGCAGCTTAGAACCCCACAGGGGCACGCGCGAAAAACTGTTTTTT. Its protein product is CASSLEPHRGTREKLFF.

The rearrangement joins TRBV7-3 to TRBJ2-5; 7 nucleotides match TRBD2. The CDR3 consists of 16 residues. CDR1 and CDR2 from the germline V gene are SGHTA and FQGTGA. J gave up 4 bases and V 2 bases, and 10 bases lay outside the gene matches. CDR3 DNA: TGTGCCAGCAGCTTAGGGAGCGGGAACTCGGCAGAGACCCAGTACTTC. It translates to CASSLGSGNSAETQYF.